This TCR beta chain was captured in a study of PD-1 blockade in classical Hodgkin lymphoma. About the research overall: The study gave patients nivolumab 3 mg/kg intravenously every 2 weeks.

From germline, CDR1 is SGHAT and CDR2 FQNNGV. V lost 3 bases, J lost 3 bases, and 3 bases stayed unmatched. The CDR3 has 15 amino acids. Each patient relapsed following autologous stem cell transplantation, and prior brentuximab vedotin exposure differed. The data were produced by immunoSEQ multiplex PCR, yet TCRdb's version contains in-frame clones alone and is incomplete. This table holds over 80,000 clones, more than 90% found once. The J gene is TRBJ2-1, the V gene TRBV11-2; 9 nucleotides match TRBD2. The starting material was peripheral blood mononuclear cells (PBMCs), obtained at baseline. The origin of this receptor is a human donor with classical Hodgkin lymphoma. Here the CDR3 reads CASSFGLANYNEQFF. The DNA for the CDR3 is TGTGCCAGCAGCTTCGGACTAGCGAACTACAATGAGCAGTTCTTC.